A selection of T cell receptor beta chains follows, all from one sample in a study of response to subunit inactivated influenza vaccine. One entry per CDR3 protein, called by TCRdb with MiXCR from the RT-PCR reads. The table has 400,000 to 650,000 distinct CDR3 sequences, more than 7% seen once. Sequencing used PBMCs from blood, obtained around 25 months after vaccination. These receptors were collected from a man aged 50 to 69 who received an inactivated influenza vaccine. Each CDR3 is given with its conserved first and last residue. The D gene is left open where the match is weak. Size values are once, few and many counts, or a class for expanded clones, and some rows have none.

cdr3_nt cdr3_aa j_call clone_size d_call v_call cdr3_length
TGTGCCAGCAGCTCCCTCTTCGGGGTCGGGGATTATGGCTACACCTTC CASSSLFGVGDYGYTF TRBJ1-2 many . TRBV7-2 16
TGTGCCAGCAGTTTAGAAGCCAGGGCGGCGGAGCAGTACTTC CASSLEARAAEQYF TRBJ2-7 . . TRBV12-3/TRBV12-4 14
TGTGCCAGCAGCCCCTACGGCCAGGGTCACCAGCCCCAGCATTTT CASSPYGQGHQPQHF TRBJ1-5 . . TRBV7-8 15
TGCAGCGGAGGGGGAAGAGGGACTAGCGGGAGAGGTGAGCAGTTCTTC CSGGGRGTSGRGEQFF TRBJ2-1 . TRBD2 TRBV29-1 16
TGTGCCAGCTCATACGACAGGGAAGTTAATGAAAAACTGTTTTTT CASSYDREVNEKLFF TRBJ1-4 few TRBD1 TRBV18 15
TGTGCCAGCAGGACCGAAAGAGAATACTCTGGGGCCAACGTCCTGACTTTC CASRTEREYSGANVLTF TRBJ2-6 . . TRBV6-2/TRBV6-3 17
TGCAGTGCGCCTCAAAGAGGGGGAGGCAATCAGCCCCAGCATTTT CSAPQRGGGNQPQHF TRBJ1-5 few . TRBV20-1 15
TGCGCCAGCAGCCTCGGACAGGGCCAGACCGGGGAGCTGTTTTTT CASSLGQGQTGELFF TRBJ2-2 once TRBD1 TRBV4-3 15
TGTGCCAGCTCACCAGGCAGACAGGGGTTGAACGAGCAGTACTTC CASSPGRQGLNEQYF TRBJ2-7 few TRBD1 TRBV18 15
TGTGCCAGCAGTAACCAGGGAGGGGATCCCACTGAAGCTTTCTTT CASSNQGGDPTEAFF TRBJ1-1 few . TRBV6-2/TRBV6-3 15
TGTGCCAGCAGTTCGGGTGTCGGGGCGACTAATGAAAAACTGTTTTTT CASSSGVGATNEKLFF TRBJ1-4 . . TRBV12-3/TRBV12-4 16
TGTGCCAGCAGCCAAGAGACGGGGGAACCCTCCTACGAGCAGTACTTC CASSQETGEPSYEQYF TRBJ2-7 many . TRBV4-2 16
TGTGCCAGCAGCTTGCAGAAGGGGGTAAAAACAGATACGCAGTATTTT CASSLQKGVKTDTQYF TRBJ2-3 . . TRBV5-6 16
TGTGCCAGCAGTGAGGGAGGACTAGCCTACTACAATGAGCAGTTCTTC CASSEGGLAYYNEQFF TRBJ2-1 few TRBD2 TRBV2 16
TGCAGTGCTAGAGCTTTACTAGCGGGGATATCCTACGAGCAGTACTTC CSARALLAGISYEQYF TRBJ2-7 few TRBD2 TRBV20-1 16
TGTGCCAGCAGTCTACAGGGGCGGGATGAAAAACTGTTTTTT CASSLQGRDEKLFF TRBJ1-4 many TRBD1 TRBV7-9 14
TGCGCCAGCAGCTTGAGCGGGACGGGCTCATTTGAAAAACTGTTTTTT CASSLSGTGSFEKLFF TRBJ1-4 few . TRBV5-1 16
TGCGCTAGCAGCCAAGCGACAGGGGGTTATACCGGGGAGCTGTTTTTT CASSQATGGYTGELFF TRBJ2-2 . TRBD1 TRBV4-3 16
TGTGCCAGCTCACCACCTGAGAGGAAAGAGACCCAGTACTTC CASSPPERKETQYF TRBJ2-5 many . TRBV18 14
TGCAGTGCTGGCTATGACCCCCGAGGACCCCAGCATTTT CSAGYDPRGPQHF TRBJ1-5 few . TRBV20-1 13
TGTGCCAGCAGCCCTCAGACAGGTAGCCACGAGCAGTACTTC CASSPQTGSHEQYF TRBJ2-7 . . TRBV7-2 14
TGTGCCAGCAGGCTAGGGGGGACTAGCGGGGGCCCAGATACGCAGTATTTT CASRLGGTSGGPDTQYF TRBJ2-3 . TRBD2 TRBV12-3/TRBV12-4 17
TGCAGCGCCTACCTCGTGGACGCTGTACGGTCTAATGAAAAACTGTTTTTT CSAYLVDAVRSNEKLFF TRBJ1-4 . . TRBV20-1 17
TGTGCCAGCAATAATGGGAGGGCTGAAGCTTTCTTT CASNNGRAEAFF TRBJ1-1 many . TRBV12-3/TRBV12-4 12
TGTGCCAGCAGTTCTCAGGACAGTATTCAGTACTTC CASSSQDSIQYF TRBJ2-4 few . TRBV6-2/TRBV6-3 12
TGCAGTGCTAGGTCAGGGGATTCCTTTAGCACAGATACGCAGTATTTT CSARSGDSFSTDTQYF TRBJ2-3 few . TRBV20-1 16
TGCAGTGCTAGGGACATTTACAATGAGCAGTTCTTC CSARDIYNEQFF TRBJ2-1 many . TRBV20-1 12
TGTGCCAGCAGCCCCTGGGGGACCTCTAGCACAGATACGCAGTATTTT CASSPWGTSSTDTQYF TRBJ2-3 many . TRBV7-2 16
TGCAGCGTTGAAGTACTCCGGGGGCTGAAATACGAGCAGTACTTC CSVEVLRGLKYEQYF TRBJ2-7 few . TRBV29-1 15
TGCAGTGCCGGGTCCCGACTTACCAGCGGGAGGAGAAATGAGCAGTTCTTC CSAGSRLTSGRRNEQFF TRBJ2-1 many TRBD2 TRBV20-1 17
TGTGCCAGCAGCCAAGAGGCCTTGGGCCTAGTGGGGGAGCAGTACTTC CASSQEALGLVGEQYF TRBJ2-7 few . TRBV4-2 16
TGCGCCAGCAGCCCGGGTGGGGCGACCCAGTACTTC CASSPGGATQYF TRBJ2-5 . . TRBV5-1 12
TGTGCCAGCAGAAGGACAGGGTTGGGAGAGACCCAGTACTTC CASRRTGLGETQYF TRBJ2-5 . TRBD1 TRBV12-3/TRBV12-4 14
TGCGCCAGCAGCCAAAACCTCGACAGGGCAATAACCTATGGCTACACCTTC CASSQNLDRAITYGYTF TRBJ1-2 few TRBD1 TRBV4-1 17
TGCAGTGCTAGAGGACCCCTACCGGGACTACTCGAGCAGTACTTC CSARGPLPGLLEQYF TRBJ2-7 many TRBD2 TRBV20-1 15
TGTGCCAGCAGCCTTACCGCGGGACAGGTCTACGAGCAGTACTTC CASSLTAGQVYEQYF TRBJ2-7 few TRBD1 TRBV7-9 15
TGTGCCAGCAGCCAAGATCTTAGGGAGAACACCGGGGAGCTGTTTTTT CASSQDLRENTGELFF TRBJ2-2 . . TRBV3-1 16
TGTGCCAGCAGCCCCATGGGGTCTTGGGAGACCCAGTACTTC CASSPMGSWETQYF TRBJ2-5 many . TRBV7-2 14
TGTGCCAGCAGCTACTCCGGGACAGGGTGGGAGCAGTACTTC CASSYSGTGWEQYF TRBJ2-7 few TRBD1 TRBV11-2 14
TGTGCCAGCAGCTTGGGGTCGACAGGGTTCTACGAGCAGTACTTC CASSLGSTGFYEQYF TRBJ2-7 few TRBD1 TRBV5-5 15
TGTGCCAGCAGGGCCGGAGGGGCGACCTCCTACGAGCAGTACTTC CASRAGGATSYEQYF TRBJ2-7 . . TRBV28 15
TGTGCCAGCAGCCAAGATCTACAGCGCAACTATGGCTACACCTTC CASSQDLQRNYGYTF TRBJ1-2 many . TRBV4-2 15
TGCAGTGCTAGTGGGCGGACCAGAGATTACAATGAGCAGTTCTTC CSASGRTRDYNEQFF TRBJ2-1 few . TRBV20-1 15
TGCGCCAGCAGCTCGACAGCCTTCAATGAGCAGTTCTTC CASSSTAFNEQFF TRBJ2-1 many . TRBV5-1 13
TGTGCCAGTAGTATAGTGCAGGGGTTCTCAGATACGCAGTATTTT CASSIVQGFSDTQYF TRBJ2-3 . . TRBV19 15
TGCAGTGCTAGCATACAGGGGTACGAGCAGTACTTC CSASIQGYEQYF TRBJ2-7 many TRBD1 TRBV20-1 12
TGTGCCAGCAGTCCCGACAGTTTGCTGCCCCAGCATTTT CASSPDSLLPQHF TRBJ1-5 many . TRBV9 13